The table lists the clone carrying this TCR beta chain with a few counts. Its antigen is unidentified. The PCR ran on 60 Vbeta and 13 Jbeta primers. Profiled with immunoSEQ multiplex PCR; TCRdb holds only in-frame clones, not every one. Of about 190,000 clones listed, about 69% are singletons. Donors counted as nominally healthy when sampled, yet unrecorded immune exposures were likely. These data are taken from a study of cytomegalovirus exposure and HLA in healthy donors. Study observations and caveats: For TCR beta chains, V- and J-gene trimming was later linked to a missense DCLRE1C variant. Reportedly, fewer N-insertions than the approximately 680-donor mean appeared in an Asian-associated ancestry cluster in a later analysis.

V was cut by 5 bases and J by 0 bases, with 13 bases left in between. This CDR3 is built from 15 residues. Germline V gives CDR1 SEHNR, CDR2 FQNEAQ (reference sequence). This clonotype originated in a man aged 30-40 years in good health and CMV-seropositive. Sequenced material: PBMCs. The chain employs TRBV7-9 and TRBJ1-1; TRBD1 might be the D (6 bases). CDR3 protein: CASSVTGTLNTEAFF. The CDR3 DNA sequence: TGTGCCAGCAGCGTTACAGGGACACTGAACACTGAAGCTTTCTTT.